This TCR beta chain was captured by sequencing in a study of human T cells and chemical hapten exposure. Germline V gene data show CDR1 as SNHLY and CDR2 as FYNNEI. This CDR3 is 16 amino acids long. V gave up 2 bases and J gave up 0 bases, with 12 bases separating them. TCRdb reprocessed the RACE reads with MiXCR, giving one entry per CDR3 protein. Seen here are about 100,000 distinct CDR3 sequences, 8% to 11% observed once, and the top ten hold 2.2%. Noted time point: patch test 1, 2 weeks after DPC sensitization. Treatment given: therapeutic diphenylcyclopropenone sensitization with weekly scalp DPC.

This specimen consisted of whole blood, obtained in connection with sensitization to the hapten diphenylcyclopropenone (DPC). J is TRBJ2-3 and V is TRBV2, with a possible D match to TRBD2 (5 bases). This clonotype was obtained from a middle-aged man with alopecia areata. Some clones in this sample may be carry-over from other donors' samples. CDR3 sequence reads: CASSERMSGSTDTQYF. The CDR3 DNA reads as TGTGCCAGCAGTGAAAGGATGAGCGGAAGCACAGATACGCAGTATTTT.